This entry lists 6 T cell receptor beta chains sequenced from one sample in a study of post-analysis software for immune sequencing data. Findings and caveats of the study: Included in a set of a handful of TRBV segments more frequent in patients than controls were TRBV5-6, TRBV5-1 and TRBV20-1.

Antigens for these TCRs are unknown. cDNA libraries of TCR beta carried unique molecular identifiers. MiXCR, applied by TCRdb to the PCR reads, yields one record per CDR3 protein. The table shows about 540,000 distinct CDR3 sequences, with 30% to 40% occurring only once. The sample comprised blood. These receptors came from a girl aged 2-17 years with multiple sclerosis.

The chain has TRBV5-1 and TRBJ1-1, with D possibly matching TRBD1 (6 bases). CDR3 size: 13 residues. Germline CDR1 and CDR2: SGHRS and YFSETQ. Trimming stripped 3 bases from V and 3 bases from J, with 9 bases between. This CDR3 is CASSSDSYTEAFF. The CDR3 coding sequence is TGCGCCAGCAGCTCGGACAGCTACACTGAAGCTTTCTTT.

This clonotype was seen only a few times. This chain uses TRBV10-3 with TRBJ2-1; a possible D gene is TRBD1 (6 bases). Between the trimmed V and J ends, which lost 4 bases and 6 bases, there was a span of 19 bases. CDR1 ENHRY and CDR2 SYGVKD come from the germline V gene. The length of the CDR3 is 16 residues. The CDR3 loop reads CAISGPGEERVNEQFF. The CDR3 DNA reads as TGTGCCATCAGTGGACCAGGGGAAGAGAGGGTCAATGAGCAGTTCTTC.

To note about this clonotype: One base away lies a much larger clone, so this may be a sequencing read error. V gene TRBV29-1 combines with J gene TRBJ2-3; 8 bases fit TRBD1. This CDR3 contains 14 residues. Germline lookup yields CDR1 SQVTM and CDR2 ANQGSEA. With V trimmed by 5 bases and J by 7 bases, 11 bases remained unmatched. In DNA, the CDR3 is TGCAGCGTTCAGACAGGGGATCGGGCAAATACGCAGTATTTT. It is translated as CSVQTGDRANTQYF.

This sequence joins TRBV18 and TRBJ2-7, with 10 positions matching TRBD2. This CDR3 has 18 residues. Germline CDR1 reads KGHSH; CDR2 reads LQKENI. The trim removed 2 bases at V and 0 bases at J, leaving 10 bases unmatched. CDR3 protein: CASSPITSGARRSYEQYF. In nucleotides, the CDR3 is TGTGCCAGCTCACCAATTACTAGCGGGGCCCGTCGCTCCTACGAGCAGTACTTC.

This clonotype was seen ten or more times. The chain employs TRBV10-3 and TRBJ2-5, with a possible D match to TRBD2 (6 bases). The CDR3 covers 14 residues. Per germline, CDR1 ENHRY and CDR2 SYGVKD. V gave up 6 bases and J gave up 4 bases, with 15 bases separating them. The CDR3 spells CAISPGPGGETQYF. The CDR3 nucleotides are TGTGCCATCAGCCCAGGACCCGGGGGAGAGACCCAGTACTTC.

The chain employs TRBV20-1 and TRBJ2-1; a possible D gene is TRBD2 (5 bases). Germline lookup yields CDR1 DFQATT and CDR2 SNEGSKA (reference sequence). V lost 0 bases to trimming and J lost 9 bases, with 18 bases between them. This CDR3 spans 15 amino acids. The CDR3 loop is CSARDSDLGSFEQFF. As DNA, the CDR3 is TGCAGTGCTAGAGATTCGGACTTGGGGTCGTTTGAGCAGTTCTTC.